The 28 T cell receptor beta chains below were found in one sample sequenced in a study of blood T cell repertoires in COVID-19. The repertoire was sequenced with immunoSEQ multiplex PCR; TCRdb's copy has only in-frame clones and lacks some. The sample comprises approximately 300,000 clones, 89% of which are singletons, and approximately 6.5% rests with the top ten. The specimen sequenced was peripheral blood. The receptors stem from a man younger than 35 who had recovered from COVID-19.

To note about this clone: Other DNA sequences in the sample encode the same CDR3. The chain links TRBV5-1 to TRBJ1-1; TRBD1 matches at 7 bases. Trimming at V came to 2 bases and at J to 0 bases, leaving 4 bases not matched to a gene. CDR1 and CDR2 from the germline V gene are SGHRS and YFSETQ. The CDR3 loop spans 15 amino acids. This CDR3 reads CASSLGDSMNTEAFF. Written as DNA, the CDR3 is TGCGCCAGCAGCTTAGGGGACAGCATGAACACTGAAGCTTTCTTT.

J is TRBJ2-2 and V is TRBV5-4; D may be TRBD1 (6 bases). Germline V gives CDR1 SGHNT, CDR2 YYREEE (reference sequence). The CDR3 extends over 16 amino acids. V lost 5 bases, J lost 2 bases, and 16 bases lay in between. The CDR3 loop is CASSPGTLANTGELFF. CDR3 DNA sequence: TGTGCCAGCAGTCCCGGGACACTGGCAAACACCGGGGAGCTGTTTTTT.

The DNA for the CDR3 is TGTGCCAGCACCCTGGGGGGTACAAACACCTTC. This encodes CASTLGGTNTF. J is TRBJ1-2 and V is TRBV6-6; perhaps TRBD1 as D (5 bases). This CDR3 spans 11 amino acids. Germline CDR1 MNHNY, CDR2 SVGAGI (reference sequence). Trimming took 7 bases from V and 12 from J, leaving 15 bases between them.

The V call is TRBV12-1, the J call TRBJ1-6; TRBD1, the table's D call, was not compared with the DNA. TRBV12-1 is recorded as a pseudogene. The CDR3 length is 17 residues. DNA for the CDR3: TGTGCCAGCAGCTTCACCCGGCAGGCCTGCTTTCGGTCACCCCTCCACTTT. This sequence encodes CASSFTRQACFRSPLHF.

The chain couples TRBV5-4 to TRBJ1-1; D remains unclear. CDR1 is SGHNT and CDR2 is YYREEE in the germline V gene (reference sequence). This CDR3 is 13 amino acids long. The V end lost 1 base, the J end lost 4 bases, and 8 bases lay between the germline ends. CDR3 region: CASSLKGSTEAFF. The CDR3 bases are TGTGCCAGCAGCTTGAAAGGGAGCACTGAAGCTTTCTTT.

The chain combines TRBV3-1 (or the pseudogene TRBV3-2) with TRBJ2-7; D perhaps matches TRBD1 (5 bases). The CDR3 length is 15 residues. Germline-derived CDR1 and CDR2 are LGHDT and YNNKEL (reference sequence). Trimming took 5 bases from V and 7 from J, leaving 21 bases between them. CDR3: CASSGVRGNPPEQYF. CDR3 in DNA: TGTGCCAGCAGCGGAGTAAGGGGAAACCCACCGGAGCAGTACTTC.

The chain joins TRBV5-1 to TRBJ1-2; D remains unclear. The CDR3 covers 15 residues. V lost 4 bases to trimming and J lost 6 bases, with 19 bases between them. Germline V gene data show CDR1 as SGHRS and CDR2 as YFSETQ. The CDR3 DNA follows: TGCGCCAGCAGCCCCCTATCTGACATATCCGATGGCTACACCTTC. Its protein is CASSPLSDISDGYTF.

The chain employs TRBV6-5 and TRBJ2-1; tentative D call: TRBD2 (5 bases). This CDR3 comprises 14 residues. Looked up from germline, CDR1 is MNHEY and CDR2 is SVGAGI. V lost 11 bases, J lost 0 bases, and 14 bases lay in between. CDR3 in amino acids: CAVGEPHSYNEQFF. CDR3 bases: TGTGCCGTCGGGGAGCCACACTCCTACAATGAGCAGTTCTTC.

The table lists this clone with a few counts. This chain connects TRBV18 to TRBJ1-6; no firm D call. V lost 5 bases, J lost 7 bases, and 18 bases lay in between. The CDR3 extends over 16 amino acids. The V gene's germline CDR1 is KGHSH and CDR2 LQKENI. CDR3 coding DNA: TGTGCCAGCTCATCCTCTCTGTGGGTGGAGAATTCACCCCTCCACTTT. Protein: CASSSSLWVENSPLHF.

This clone was seen only a few times. The V gene is TRBV19, the J gene TRBJ1-3, with D possibly TRBD1 on 6 matching bases. Germline V gene sequence: CDR1 LNHDA, CDR2 SQIVND (reference sequence). The CDR3 spans 14 residues. V lost 5 bases to trimming and J lost 3 bases, with 11 bases between them. CDR3 sequence (DNA): TGTGCCAGTAGTGTGGGGGCGGATGGAAACACCATATATTTT. Residues: CASSVGADGNTIYF.

The J gene is TRBJ2-1, the V gene TRBV9; TRBD2 matches 8 bases. The V gene's germline CDR1 is SGDLS and CDR2 YYNGEE. This CDR3 contains 14 residues. Germline trimming cut 4 bases from V and 8 bases from J; bases unmatched to any gene: 8. CDR3 sequence (DNA): TGTGCCAGCAGCTTTCAAAGCGGGGGAGATGAGCAGTTCTTC. Translation: CASSFQSGGDEQFF.

V and J are TRBV19 and TRBJ2-1; TRBD2 agrees at 7 bases. Losses at the gene ends were 11 bases for V and 6 bases for J; bases not matched to a gene: 10. The CDR3 is made up of 13 amino acids. Germline CDR1 reads LNHDA; CDR2 reads SQIVND (reference sequence). CDR3 loop: CAVRPGRGNEQFF. The CDR3 coding sequence is TGTGCCGTACGGCCAGGGAGGGGCAATGAGCAGTTCTTC. The full variable domain, completed using reference TRBV19 and TRBJ2-1, is DGGITQSPKYLFRKEGQNVTLSCEQNLNHDAMYWYRQDPGQGLRLIYYSQIVNDFQKGDIAEGYSVSREKKESFPLTVTSAQKNPTAFYLCAVRPGRGNEQFFGPGTRLTVL.

V usage is TRBV5-1 and J usage is TRBJ2-1; TRBD2 matches 10 bases. The CDR3 extends over 15 amino acids. Unmatched junction bases numbered 10, after V lost 0 bases and J lost 13 bases. The germline CDR1 and CDR2 sequences are SGHRS and YFSETQ. The CDR3 DNA sequence: TGCGCCAGCAGCTTGGAGCCAGCGGGGGGGCCGTTACAGTTCTTC. Protein product: CASSLEPAGGPLQFF.

The chain combines TRBV6-6 with TRBJ2-5, with D possibly matching TRBD1 (5 bases). V was pared by 6 bases and J by 5 bases, with 16 bases between. Germline CDR1 reads MNHNY; CDR2 reads SVGAGI (reference sequence). CDR3 size: 14 residues. The CDR3 protein is CASSHQGASETQYF. The CDR3 DNA follows: TGTGCCAGCAGCCACCAAGGGGCATCGGAGACCCAGTACTTC.

This chain joins TRBV5-5 and TRBJ2-5; 7 nucleotides match TRBD1. Germline values: CDR1 SGHKS, CDR2 YYEKEE (reference sequence). With V trimmed by 2 bases and J by 5 bases, 6 bases remained unmatched. The CDR3 has 14 amino acids. Here the CDR3 DNA reads TGTGCCAGCAGCTTCTTAAAACAGGGGGAGACCCAGTACTTC. It specifies CASSFLKQGETQYF.

The count of this clone is one. V gene TRBV6-6 combines with J gene TRBJ2-2; D gene ambiguous. Germline lookup yields CDR1 MNHNY and CDR2 SVGAGI (reference sequence). Trimming took 7 bases from V and 1 from J, leaving 7 bases between them. This CDR3 is built from 13 residues. This chain's CDR3 is CASNSGNTGELFF. For the CDR3, the DNA is TGTGCCAGCAACTCCGGGAACACCGGGGAGCTGTTTTTT.

J is TRBJ1-5 and V is TRBV6-5; a possible D gene is TRBD1 (6 bases). V lost 5 bases, J lost 1 base, and 9 bases lay in between. CDR3 length equals 14 residues. CDR1 MNHEY and CDR2 SVGAGI come from the germline V gene. For the CDR3, the DNA is TGTGCCAGCAGTAGGGGGAACAGCAATCAGCCCCAGCATTTT. It translates to CASSRGNSNQPQHF.

The rearrangement joins TRBV7-8 to TRBJ1-4; 9 bases are a match to TRBD1. Germline assignment: CDR1 SGHVS and CDR2 FQNEAQ. The CDR3 sequence is 16 residues long. Unmatched junction bases numbered 11, after V lost 5 bases and J lost 7 bases. The CDR3 DNA reads as TGTGCCAGCAGCCCGCCCGCCGGACAGGGGAGTGAAAAACTGTTTTTT. This translates into CASSPPAGQGSEKLFF.

This rearrangement joins TRBV5-4 to TRBJ2-1; 7 nucleotides align to TRBD1. Germline CDR1 SGHNT, CDR2 YYREEE (reference sequence). The J segment lost 4 bases and the V segment lost 1 base, leaving 17 bases of the junction unmatched. This CDR3 is built from 19 residues. The CDR3 coding sequence is TGTGCCAGCAGCTTGAAGGCACCGAAATCCTTCAGGGGGTACAATGAGCAGTTCTTC. The encoded protein is CASSLKAPKSFRGYNEQFF.

The rearrangement joins TRBV10-3 to TRBJ2-7, with D unresolved. The CDR3 is made up of 12 amino acids. Germline values: CDR1 ENHRY, CDR2 SYGVKD. V was shortened by 5 bases and J by 5 bases, with 10 bases between the two germline ends. The CDR3 loop reads CAISTGFDEQYF. The CDR3 nucleotides are TGTGCCATCAGTACCGGGTTCGACGAGCAGTACTTC.

The gene calls are TRBV7-2 and TRBJ1-5; D may be TRBD1 (5 bases). Trimming stripped 3 bases from V and 1 base from J, with 10 bases between. Germline V gene sequence: CDR1 SGHTA, CDR2 FQGNSA. This CDR3 contains 15 residues. The CDR3 reads CASSFRQGSNQPQHF. CDR3 nucleotide sequence: TGTGCCAGCAGCTTTCGGCAGGGAAGCAATCAGCCCCAGCATTTT.

V gene TRBV7-9 combines with J gene TRBJ1-1; D perhaps matches TRBD1 (6 bases). Germline V gives CDR1 SEHNR, CDR2 FQNEAQ (reference sequence). V was trimmed by 6 bases and J by 13 bases, leaving 24 bases between them. There are 14 residues in the CDR3. CDR3 nucleotides: TGTGCCAGCAGACCACAGGGTGGGGGGGCATTCGGTTTCTTT. Translating gives CASRPQGGGAFGFF.

V usage is TRBV7-2 and J usage is TRBJ2-3; D remains unclear. Trimming removed 4 bases from V and 1 base from J, with 12 bases in between. This CDR3 comprises 15 residues. Germline loops: CDR1 SGHTA, CDR2 FQGNSA. The CDR3 DNA reads as TGTGCCAGCAGCTCGCGGCCCCTTGGCACAGATACGCAGTATTTT. It translates to CASSSRPLGTDTQYF.

The V call is TRBV6-6, the J call TRBJ2-1, with TRBD2 as a possible D gene (6 bases). Germline values: CDR1 MNHNY, CDR2 SVGAGI (reference sequence). This CDR3 has 17 residues. Trimming removed 5 bases from V and 8 bases from J, with 25 bases in between. The DNA of the CDR3 is TGTGCCAGCAGTCACGGGACCCGGGGGAGTTTTTTCCATGAGCAGTTCTTC. As protein: CASSHGTRGSFFHEQFF.

The J gene is TRBJ1-1, the V gene TRBV4-2, with D possibly being TRBD1 (5 bases). Trimming stripped 3 bases from V and 12 bases from J, with 17 bases between. CDR1 is LGHNA and CDR2 is YNFKEQ in the germline V gene. The CDR3 totals 13 residues. For the CDR3, the DNA is TGTGCCAGCAGCCAGTATTTAGGGGAAGGACCTTTCTTT. This encodes CASSQYLGEGPFF.

V gene TRBV3-1 (or the pseudogene TRBV3-2) combines with J gene TRBJ1-1, with 7 bases aligning to TRBD1. The V gene end was trimmed by 3 bases and the J gene end by 4 bases; junction bases not matched to a gene: 14. Germline assignment: CDR1 LGHDT and CDR2 YNNKEL (reference sequence). This CDR3 is built from 17 residues. CDR3 sequence (DNA): TGTGCCAGCAGCCACAAGAGTCGTTCCCAGGGGGTCACTGAAGCTTTCTTT. As protein: CASSHKSRSQGVTEAFF.

V is TRBV6-5 and J is TRBJ2-6; TRBD2 agrees at 7 bases. The CDR3 length is 15 residues. Trimming cost V 4 bases and J 3 bases; bases outside gene matches: 3. Germline V CDR1 and CDR2: MNHEY, SVGAGI. The CDR3 loop reads CASSSRGDGANVLTF. The CDR3 DNA sequence: TGTGCCAGCAGTTCCCGGGGGGATGGGGCCAACGTCCTGACTTTC.

This chain links TRBV5-6 with TRBJ2-3; D is ambiguous. Trimming cost V 2 bases and J 2 bases, with 15 bases left between them. This CDR3 has 16 residues. CDR1 and CDR2 from the germline V gene are SGHDT and YYEEEE. CDR3 nucleotide sequence: TGTGCCAGCAGCTTCAAGCGCCCCTACTTCACAGATACGCAGTATTTT. It encodes CASSFKRPYFTDTQYF.